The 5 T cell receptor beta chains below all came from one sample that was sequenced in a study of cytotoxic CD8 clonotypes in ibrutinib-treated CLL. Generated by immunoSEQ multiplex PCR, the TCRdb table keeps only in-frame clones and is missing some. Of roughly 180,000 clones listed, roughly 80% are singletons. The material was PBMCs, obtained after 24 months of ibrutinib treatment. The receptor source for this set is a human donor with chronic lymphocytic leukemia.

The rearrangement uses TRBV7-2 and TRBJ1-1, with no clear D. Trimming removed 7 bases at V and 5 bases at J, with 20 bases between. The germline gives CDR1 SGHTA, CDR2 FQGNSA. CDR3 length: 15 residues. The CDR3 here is CASTQAGGFGTEAFF. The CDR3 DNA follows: TGTGCCAGCACTCAAGCCGGAGGGTTTGGGACTGAAGCTTTCTTT.

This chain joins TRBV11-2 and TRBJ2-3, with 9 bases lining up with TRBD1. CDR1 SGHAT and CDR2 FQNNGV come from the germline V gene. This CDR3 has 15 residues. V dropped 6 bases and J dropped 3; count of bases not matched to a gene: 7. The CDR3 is CASRSDRGRTDTQYF. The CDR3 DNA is TGTGCCAGCAGATCGGACAGGGGAAGGACAGATACGCAGTATTTT.

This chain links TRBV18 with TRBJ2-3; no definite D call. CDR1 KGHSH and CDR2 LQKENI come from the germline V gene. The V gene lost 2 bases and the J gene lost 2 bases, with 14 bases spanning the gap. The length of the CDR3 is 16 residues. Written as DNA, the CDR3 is TGTGCCAGCTCACCATCAAGGCCTCCGCCCACAGATACGCAGTATTTT. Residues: CASSPSRPPPTDTQYF.

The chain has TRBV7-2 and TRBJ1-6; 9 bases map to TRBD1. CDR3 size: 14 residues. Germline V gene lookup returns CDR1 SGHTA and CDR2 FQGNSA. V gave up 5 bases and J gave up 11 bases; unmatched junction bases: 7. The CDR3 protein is CASSRQGELAPLHF. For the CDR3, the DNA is TGTGCCAGCAGCCGACAGGGGGAACTTGCACCCCTCCACTTT. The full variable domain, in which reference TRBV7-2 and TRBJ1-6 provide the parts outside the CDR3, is GAGVSQSPSNKVTEKGKDVELRCDPISGHTALYWYRQSLGQGLEFLIYFQGNSAPDKSGLPSDRFSAERTGGSVSTLTIQRTQQEDSAVYLCASSRQGELAPLHFGNGTRLTVT.

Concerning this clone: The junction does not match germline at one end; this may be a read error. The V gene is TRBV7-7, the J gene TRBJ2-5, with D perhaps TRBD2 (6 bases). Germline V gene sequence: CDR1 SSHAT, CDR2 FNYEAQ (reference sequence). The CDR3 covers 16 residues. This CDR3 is CASSLAEGRGGETQYF. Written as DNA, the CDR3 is TGTGCTAGCAGCTTAGCGGAGGGACGGGGTGGAGAGACCCAGTACTTC.